This T cell receptor (beta chain) originates from a study of blood T cell repertoires in COVID-19. About the study: Acute and convalescent COVID-19 specimens originated in the United States, Italy and Spain. In each case, the material was cDNA or gDNA derived from T cells, B-cell-depleted T cells, or PBMCs.

In the original workflow: Amplification of reference gene primers was used by the study to estimate nucleated cell counts. Profiling relied on immunoSEQ multiplex PCR, and the TCRdb table lists in-frame clones only, not all of them. Clone size and the V and J calls come from that table; the DNA yielded D and trimming. The sample has 200,000 to 300,000 clones, about 86% seen once. In germline, CDR1 is MDHEN, CDR2 SYDVKM. The CDR3 sequence is 13 residues long. The trim removed 6 bases at V and 2 bases at J, leaving 3 bases unmatched. The chain has TRBV28 and TRBJ1-2, with 7 nucleotides matching TRBD1. This receptor was identified in a woman older than 75 with acute or convalescent COVID-19. Sequenced material: peripheral blood. In nucleotides, the CDR3 is TGTGCCAGCAGCCAACAGGGGAACTATGGCTACACCTTC. Protein: CASSQQGNYGYTF.